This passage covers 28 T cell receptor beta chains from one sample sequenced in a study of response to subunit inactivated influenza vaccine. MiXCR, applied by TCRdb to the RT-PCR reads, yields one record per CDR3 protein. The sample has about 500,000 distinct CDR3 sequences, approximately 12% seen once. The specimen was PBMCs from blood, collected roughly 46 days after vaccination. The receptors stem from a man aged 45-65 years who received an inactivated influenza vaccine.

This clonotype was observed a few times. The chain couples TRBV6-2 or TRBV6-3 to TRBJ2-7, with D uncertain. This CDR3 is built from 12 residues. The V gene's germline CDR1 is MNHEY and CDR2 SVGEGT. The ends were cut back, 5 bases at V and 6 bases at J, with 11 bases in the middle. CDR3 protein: CASSDSLGEQYF. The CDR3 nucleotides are TGTGCCAGCAGTGATTCTTTAGGCGAGCAGTACTTC.

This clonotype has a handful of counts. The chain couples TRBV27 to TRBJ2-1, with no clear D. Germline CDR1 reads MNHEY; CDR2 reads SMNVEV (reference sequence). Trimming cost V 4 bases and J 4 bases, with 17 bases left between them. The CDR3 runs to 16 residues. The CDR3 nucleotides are TGTGCCAGCAGTTCGGGTTTAATGAGCATTTACAATGAGCAGTTCTTC. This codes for CASSSGLMSIYNEQFF.

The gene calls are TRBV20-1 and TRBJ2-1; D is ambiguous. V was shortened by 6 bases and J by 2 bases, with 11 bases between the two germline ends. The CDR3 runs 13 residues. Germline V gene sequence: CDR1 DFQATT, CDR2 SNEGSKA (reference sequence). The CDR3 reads CSAPQLTYNEQFF. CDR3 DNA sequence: TGCAGTGCCCCACAGCTTACCTACAATGAGCAGTTCTTC.

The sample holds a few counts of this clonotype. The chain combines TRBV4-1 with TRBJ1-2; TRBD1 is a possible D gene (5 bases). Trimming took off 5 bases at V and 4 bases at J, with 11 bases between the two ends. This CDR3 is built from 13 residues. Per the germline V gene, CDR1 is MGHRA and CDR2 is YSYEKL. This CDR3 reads CASSDAGIYGYTF. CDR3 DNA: TGCGCCAGCAGCGACGCAGGGATCTATGGCTACACCTTC.

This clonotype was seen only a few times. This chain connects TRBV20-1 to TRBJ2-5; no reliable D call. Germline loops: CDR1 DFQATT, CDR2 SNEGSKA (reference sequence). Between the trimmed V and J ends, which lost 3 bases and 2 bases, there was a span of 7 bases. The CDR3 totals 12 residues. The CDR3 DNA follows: TGCAGTGCTAGTTTTAGGCAAGAGACCCAGTACTTC. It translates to CSASFRQETQYF.

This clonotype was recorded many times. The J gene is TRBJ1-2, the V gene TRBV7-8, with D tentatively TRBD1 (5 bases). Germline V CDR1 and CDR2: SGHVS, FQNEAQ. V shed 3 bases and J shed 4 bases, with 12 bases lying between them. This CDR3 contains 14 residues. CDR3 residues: CASSFGQGTYGYTF. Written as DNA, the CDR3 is TGTGCCAGCAGCTTCGGTCAGGGAACCTATGGCTACACCTTC.

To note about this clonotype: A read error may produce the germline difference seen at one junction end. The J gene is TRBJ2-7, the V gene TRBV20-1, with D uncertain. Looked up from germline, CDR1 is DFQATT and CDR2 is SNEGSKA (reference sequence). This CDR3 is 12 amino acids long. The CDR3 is CSATQLAYELYF. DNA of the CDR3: TGCAGTGCTACACAGCTGGCCTACGAGCTGTACTTC.

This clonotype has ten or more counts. This CDR3 is CASSQDSYYGYTF. DNA for the CDR3: TGCGCCAGCAGCCAAGACAGCTACTATGGCTACACCTTC. The V gene is TRBV4-3, the J gene TRBJ1-2, with no clear D. Per the germline V gene, CDR1 is LGHNA and CDR2 is YSLEER. V was cut by 0 bases and J by 3 bases, with 5 bases left in between. This CDR3 is built from 13 residues.

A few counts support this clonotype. In nucleotides, the CDR3 is TGTGCCAGCAGCCACTTCCGGGACAATCTTGCTGAAGCTTTCTTT. Translation: CASSHFRDNLAEAFF. The gene calls are TRBV3-1 and TRBJ1-1; D may be TRBD1 (6 bases). With 3 bases removed from V and 6 bases from J, the gap between germline ends came to 17 bases. Germline assignment: CDR1 LGHDT and CDR2 YNNKEL (reference sequence). The CDR3 contains 15 residues.

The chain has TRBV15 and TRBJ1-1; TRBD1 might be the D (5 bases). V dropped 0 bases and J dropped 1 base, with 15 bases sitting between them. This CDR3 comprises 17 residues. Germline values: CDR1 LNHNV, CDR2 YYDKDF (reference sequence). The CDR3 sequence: CATSRDYDSLRNTEAFF. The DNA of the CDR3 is TGTGCCACCAGCAGAGATTACGACAGCTTACGGAACACTGAAGCTTTCTTT.

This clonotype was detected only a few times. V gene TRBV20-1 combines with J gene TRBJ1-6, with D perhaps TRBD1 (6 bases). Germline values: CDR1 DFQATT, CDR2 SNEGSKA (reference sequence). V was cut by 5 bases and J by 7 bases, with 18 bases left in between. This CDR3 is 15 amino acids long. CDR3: CSAGDGGGVNSPLHF. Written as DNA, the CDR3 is TGCAGTGCTGGGGATGGCGGGGGCGTCAATTCACCCCTCCACTTT.

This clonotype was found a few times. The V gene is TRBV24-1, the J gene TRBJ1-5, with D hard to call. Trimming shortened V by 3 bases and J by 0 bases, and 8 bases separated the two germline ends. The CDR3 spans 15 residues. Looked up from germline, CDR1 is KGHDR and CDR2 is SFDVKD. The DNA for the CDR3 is TGTGCCACCAGTGATCCCCGCCTTAGCAATCAGCCCCAGCATTTT. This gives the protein CATSDPRLSNQPQHF.

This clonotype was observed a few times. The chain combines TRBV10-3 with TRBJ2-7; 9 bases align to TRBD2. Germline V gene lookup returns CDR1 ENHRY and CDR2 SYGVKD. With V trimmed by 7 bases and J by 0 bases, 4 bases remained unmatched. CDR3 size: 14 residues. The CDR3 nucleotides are TGTGCCATCACTAGCGGGACAGACTCCTACGAGCAGTACTTC. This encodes CAITSGTDSYEQYF.

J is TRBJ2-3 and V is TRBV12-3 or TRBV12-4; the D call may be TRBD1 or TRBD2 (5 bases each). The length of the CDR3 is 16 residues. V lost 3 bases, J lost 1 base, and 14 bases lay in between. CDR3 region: CASSFNWGLGTDTQYF. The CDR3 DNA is TGTGCCAGCAGTTTCAACTGGGGGTTGGGCACAGATACGCAGTATTTT.

CDR3 sequence (DNA): TGTGCCAGCAGTCCGGGCGGGGGGGGCTACACCTTC. Protein product: CASSPGGGGYTF. The J gene is TRBJ1-2, the V gene TRBV6-5, with D possibly matching TRBD1 (5 bases). This CDR3 comprises 12 residues. Germline values: CDR1 MNHEY, CDR2 SVGAGI. The V end lost 5 bases, the J end lost 8 bases, and 12 bases lay between the germline ends.

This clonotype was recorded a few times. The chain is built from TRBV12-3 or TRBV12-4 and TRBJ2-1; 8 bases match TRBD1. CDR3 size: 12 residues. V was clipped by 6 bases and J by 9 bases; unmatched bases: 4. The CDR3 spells CASSPQGVEQFF. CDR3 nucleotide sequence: TGTGCCAGCAGCCCACAGGGGGTTGAGCAGTTCTTC.

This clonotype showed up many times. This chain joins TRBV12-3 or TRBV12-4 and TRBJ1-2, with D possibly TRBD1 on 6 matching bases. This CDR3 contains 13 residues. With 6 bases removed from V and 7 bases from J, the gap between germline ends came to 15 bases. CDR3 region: CASSRDTKAGYTF. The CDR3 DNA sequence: TGTGCCAGCAGCCGGGACACAAAAGCTGGCTACACCTTC.

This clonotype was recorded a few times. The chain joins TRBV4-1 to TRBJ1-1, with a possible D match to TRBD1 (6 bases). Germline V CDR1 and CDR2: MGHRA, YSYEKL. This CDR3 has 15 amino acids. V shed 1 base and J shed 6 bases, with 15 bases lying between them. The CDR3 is CASSQVGRGIPEAFF. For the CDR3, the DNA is TGCGCCAGCAGCCAAGTAGGCAGGGGCATTCCTGAAGCTTTCTTT.

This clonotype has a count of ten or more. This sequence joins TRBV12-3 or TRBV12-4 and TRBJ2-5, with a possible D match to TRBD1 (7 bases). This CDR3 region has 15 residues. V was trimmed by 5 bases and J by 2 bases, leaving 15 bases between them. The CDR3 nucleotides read TGTGCCAGCAGTCAGGGCGGGACAGCACAAGAGACCCAGTACTTC. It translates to CASSQGGTAQETQYF.

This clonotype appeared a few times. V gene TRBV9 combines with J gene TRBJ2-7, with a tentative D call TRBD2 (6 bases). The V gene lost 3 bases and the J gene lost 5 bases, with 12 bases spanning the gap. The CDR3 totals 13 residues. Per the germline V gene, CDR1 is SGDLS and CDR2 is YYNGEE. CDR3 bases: TGTGCCAGCAGCGCTCGGGGACTGGACGAGCAGTACTTC. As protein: CASSARGLDEQYF.

CDR3 sequence: CAISPSTYEQYF. In DNA, the CDR3 is TGTGCCATCAGCCCCTCGACCTACGAGCAGTACTTC. This sequence joins TRBV10-3 and TRBJ2-7, with no clear D. The germline V gene has CDR1 ENHRY and CDR2 SYGVKD. Trimming stripped 6 bases from V and 2 bases from J, with 8 bases between. This CDR3 spans 12 amino acids.

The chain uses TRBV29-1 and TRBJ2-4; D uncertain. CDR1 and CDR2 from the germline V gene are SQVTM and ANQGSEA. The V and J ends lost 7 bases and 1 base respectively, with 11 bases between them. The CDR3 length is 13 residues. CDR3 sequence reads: CSATWLAKNIQYF. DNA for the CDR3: TGCAGCGCTACTTGGTTGGCCAAAAACATTCAGTACTTC.

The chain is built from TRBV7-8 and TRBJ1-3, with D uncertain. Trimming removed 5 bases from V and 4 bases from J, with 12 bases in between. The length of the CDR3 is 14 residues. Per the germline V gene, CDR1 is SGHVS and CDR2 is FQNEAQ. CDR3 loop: CASSTTRVGNTIYF. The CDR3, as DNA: TGTGCCAGCAGCACAACGAGGGTCGGAAACACCATATATTTT.

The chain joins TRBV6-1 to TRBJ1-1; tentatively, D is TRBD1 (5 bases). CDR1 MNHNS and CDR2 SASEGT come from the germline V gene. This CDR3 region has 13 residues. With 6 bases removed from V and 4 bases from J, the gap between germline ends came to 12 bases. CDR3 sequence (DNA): TGTGCCAGCAGGAGGTCTAGGGGCACTGAAGCTTTCTTT. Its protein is CASRRSRGTEAFF.

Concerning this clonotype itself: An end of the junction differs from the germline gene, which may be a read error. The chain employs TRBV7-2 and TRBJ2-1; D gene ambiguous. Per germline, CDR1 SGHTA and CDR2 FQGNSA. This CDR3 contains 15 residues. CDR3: CASRLAAMEYNEQFF. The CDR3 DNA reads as TGTGCCAGCCGCTTAGCAGCGATGGAGTACAATGAGCAGTTCTTC. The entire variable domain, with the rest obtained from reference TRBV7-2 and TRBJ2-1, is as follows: GAGVSQSPSNKVTEKGKDVELRCDPISGHTALYWYRQSLGQGLEFLIYFQGNSAPDKSGLPSDRFSAERTGGSVSTLTIQRTQQEDSAVYLCASRLAAMEYNEQFFGPGTRLTVL.

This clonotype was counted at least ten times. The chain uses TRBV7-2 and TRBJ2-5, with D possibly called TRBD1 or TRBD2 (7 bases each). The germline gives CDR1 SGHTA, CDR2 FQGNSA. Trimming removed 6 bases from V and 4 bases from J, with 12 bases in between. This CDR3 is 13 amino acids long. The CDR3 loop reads CASRSRGGETQYF. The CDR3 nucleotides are TGTGCCAGCAGATCCAGGGGGGGAGAGACCCAGTACTTC.

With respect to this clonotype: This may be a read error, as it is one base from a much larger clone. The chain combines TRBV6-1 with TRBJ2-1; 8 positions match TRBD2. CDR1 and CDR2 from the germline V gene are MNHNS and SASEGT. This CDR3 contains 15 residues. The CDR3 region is CASVLGLAAYNGQFF. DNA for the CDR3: TGTGCCAGCGTCCTAGGACTAGCAGCATACAATGGGCAGTTCTTC.

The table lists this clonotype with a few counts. CDR3 nucleotide sequence: TGTGCCAGCAGTTTTAAGCCCGGGGGGCAGGATGCCAAAAACATTCAGTACTTC. Amino acid sequence: CASSFKPGGQDAKNIQYF. The chain carries TRBV12-3 or TRBV12-4 and TRBJ2-4, with D possibly matching TRBD2 (7 bases). CDR3 length: 18 amino acids. Trimming shortened V by 3 bases and J by 1 base, and 19 bases separated the two germline ends.